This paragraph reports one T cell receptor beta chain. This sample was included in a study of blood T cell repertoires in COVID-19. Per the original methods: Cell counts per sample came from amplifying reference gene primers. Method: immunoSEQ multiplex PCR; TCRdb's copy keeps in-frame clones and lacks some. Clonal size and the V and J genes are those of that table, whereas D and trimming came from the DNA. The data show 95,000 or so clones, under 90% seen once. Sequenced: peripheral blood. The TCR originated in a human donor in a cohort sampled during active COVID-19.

The CDR3: CASSYSTSLGTDTQYF. The CDR3 nucleotides are TGTGCCAGCAGTTACTCGACTTCGCTAGGCACAGATACGCAGTATTTT. This chain uses TRBV6-5 with TRBJ2-3, with D unclear. The length of the CDR3 is 16 residues. Looked up from germline, CDR1 is MNHEY and CDR2 is SVGAGI. The V end was cut by 0 bases, the J end by 1 base, with 11 bases between.